Listed here are 14 T cell receptor beta chains from one sample, sequenced in a study of blood T cell repertoires in COVID-19 (dated by TCRdb to 2020 to 2022). Library preparation employed the immunoSEQ multiplex PCR assay. Entries here come from immuneACCESS through TCRdb and include only in-frame sequences with V and J called. Some clones fail to appear in such tables; in the studies checked, an unresolved V gene covers under half of the shortfall, and the cause of the remainder is unknown. This sample gives approximately 150,000 clones in total; 84% of them show up just once. Clones ranked in the top ten supply approximately 3% of the sample. Sequenced sample: PBMCs or T cells enriched from blood (not recorded which). The receptors shown here come from a woman in her forties or fifties with acute COVID-19.

The rearrangement links TRBV7-2 to TRBJ1-3; D possibly corresponds to TRBD1 (6 bases). V was clipped by 5 bases and J by 0 bases, with 11 bases between them. CDR1 and CDR2 from the germline V gene are SGHTA and FQGNSA. This CDR3 spans 15 amino acids. CDR3 bases: TGTGCCAGCAGCCAAACAGGGTTCTCTGGAAACACCATATATTTT. Translating gives CASSQTGFSGNTIYF.

V and J are TRBV3-1 (or the pseudogene TRBV3-2) and TRBJ1-2, with D possibly being TRBD1 (6 bases). V dropped 3 bases and J dropped 4 bases, with 15 bases sitting between them. This CDR3 spans 15 amino acids. From germline, CDR1 is LGHDT and CDR2 YNNKEL (reference sequence). This CDR3 is CASSQGRGGGYGYTF. Written as DNA, the CDR3 is TGTGCCAGCAGCCAGGGAAGAGGGGGTGGCTATGGCTACACCTTC.

V and J are TRBV15 and TRBJ2-3, with 13 bases identical to TRBD2. V shed 2 bases and J 4 bases; nucleotides not matched to a gene: 9. The CDR3 is 18 residues long. Germline V CDR1 and CDR2: LNHNV, YYDKDF (reference sequence). The CDR3 sequence: CATSRRTTSGGGPDTQYF. The CDR3 nucleotides are TGTGCCACCAGCAGACGGACTACTAGCGGGGGGGGGCCAGATACGCAGTATTTT.

This sequence joins TRBV5-1 and TRBJ1-1, with 8 bases fitting TRBD1. V lost 2 bases to trimming and J lost 4 bases; unmatched junction nucleotides: 1. CDR1 is SGHRS and CDR2 is YFSETQ in the germline V gene. The length of the CDR3 is 13 residues. The CDR3 loop reads CASSFTGGTEAFF. The CDR3 DNA sequence: TGCGCCAGCAGCTTTACAGGGGGCACTGAAGCTTTCTTT.

The chain uses TRBV9 and TRBJ2-1; TRBD2 aligns across 9 bases. J lost 2 bases, V lost 4 bases, and 7 bases had no gene match. The CDR3 is made up of 16 amino acids. The germline V gene encodes CDR1 SGDLS and CDR2 YYNGEE. CDR3 bases: TGTGCCAGCAGCTCTAGCGGGGAGAAACCCTACAATGAGCAGTTCTTC. Encoded protein: CASSSSGEKPYNEQFF.

This clone turned up a few times. The chain is built from TRBV4-1 and TRBJ2-2, with 10 bases identical to TRBD2. CDR1 is MGHRA and CDR2 is YSYEKL in the germline V gene. Losses at the gene ends were 0 bases for V and 7 bases for J; bases not matched to a gene: 5. The CDR3 runs 16 residues. The CDR3 coding sequence is TGCGCCAGCAGCCAAGACAGCGGGAGGGGCGTCGGGGAGCTGTTTTTT. Translated: CASSQDSGRGVGELFF.

V gene TRBV2 combines with J gene TRBJ2-2, with D perhaps TRBD1 (7 bases). Germline-derived CDR1 and CDR2 are SNHLY and FYNNEI. The length of the CDR3 is 16 residues. V lost 3 bases, J lost 4 bases, and 15 bases lay in between. For the CDR3, the DNA is TGTGCCAGCAGTGATACGCAGGGGGGCGGCACCGGGGAGCTGTTTTTT. Translation gives CASSDTQGGGTGELFF. The whole variable domain, filled in from reference TRBV2 and TRBJ2-2, reads EPEVTQTPSHQVTQMGQEVILRCVPISNHLYFYWYRQILGQKVEFLVSFYNNEISEKSEIFDDQFSVERPDGSNFTLKIRSTKLEDSAMYFCASSDTQGGGTGELFFGEGSRLTVL.

V usage is TRBV30 and J usage is TRBJ1-1; D uncertain. V shed 0 bases and J shed 4 bases, with 18 bases lying between them. CDR1 and CDR2 (germline): GTSNPN, SVGIG (reference sequence). The CDR3 is made up of 16 amino acids. CDR3 protein: CAWSVLFVRSGTEAFF. As DNA, the CDR3 is TGTGCCTGGAGTGTACTTTTCGTCAGGTCCGGCACTGAAGCTTTCTTT. Using reference TRBV30 and TRBJ1-1 for the parts outside the CDR3, the full variable domain is SQTIHQWPATLVQPVGSPLSLECTVEGTSNPNLYWYRQAAGRGLQLLFYSVGIGQISSEVPQNLSASRPQDRQFILSSKKLLLSDSGFYLCAWSVLFVRSGTEAFFGQGTRLTVV.

In DNA, the CDR3 is TGTGCCAGCAGCTCCACGGACGACGGGATCTTTGGTGTCTACGAGCAGTACTTC. As protein: CASSSTDDGIFGVYEQYF. The V and J genes are TRBV7-9 and TRBJ2-7, with D perhaps matching TRBD2 (5 bases). Trimming shortened V by 4 bases and J by 3 bases, and 25 bases separated the two germline ends. The germline CDR1 and CDR2 sequences are SEHNR and FQNEAQ (reference sequence). The CDR3 runs 18 residues.

The rearrangement joins TRBV28 to TRBJ2-1; TRBD1 is a possible D gene (5 bases). V shed 6 bases and J shed 5 bases, with 26 bases lying between them. This CDR3 has 18 residues. Per the germline V gene, CDR1 is MDHEN and CDR2 is SYDVKM. This CDR3 reads CASSRRDLLLWTHNEQFF. CDR3 nucleotide sequence: TGTGCCAGCAGCCGAAGAGATTTACTTCTTTGGACACACAATGAGCAGTTCTTC.

This chain joins TRBV30 and TRBJ1-1; D not resolved. CDR1 is GTSNPN and CDR2 is SVGIG in the germline V gene (reference sequence). The CDR3 has 14 amino acids. V was cut by 5 bases and J by 4 bases, with 17 bases left in between. The CDR3 sequence: CAWAPHTRGTEAFF. The CDR3, as DNA: TGTGCCTGGGCCCCCCATACCCGGGGCACTGAAGCTTTCTTT.

V and J are TRBV28 and TRBJ1-5, with 8 bases identical to TRBD1. The CDR3 is 15 residues long. V was clipped by 7 bases and J by 0 bases; unmatched bases: 5. The germline V gene has CDR1 MDHEN and CDR2 SYDVKM. The CDR3 protein is CASTGQGNSNQPQHF. The CDR3 DNA is TGTGCCAGCACCGGACAGGGAAATAGCAATCAGCCCCAGCATTTT.

This rearrangement joins TRBV10-3 to TRBJ1-6; 11 bases are shared with TRBD1. Germline-derived CDR1 and CDR2 are ENHRY and SYGVKD. V lost 6 bases, J lost 9 bases, and 1 base stayed unmatched. The CDR3 has 13 residues. DNA for the CDR3: TGTGCCATCAGGGGACAGGGGGGTTCACCCCTCCACTTT. It translates to CAIRGQGGSPLHF.

The chain is built from TRBV7-9 and TRBJ1-2; 7 bases align to TRBD1. Germline loops: CDR1 SEHNR, CDR2 FQNEAQ (reference sequence). The CDR3 runs to 15 residues. J gave up 4 bases and V 5 bases, and 10 bases lay outside the gene matches. As DNA, the CDR3 is TGTGCCAGCAGCCCAGTAGGGACAGTCATCTATGGCTACACCTTC. It specifies CASSPVGTVIYGYTF.